These 2 T cell receptor beta chains share one sample of origin, sequenced in a study of blood T cell repertoires in COVID-19. The assay was immunoSEQ multiplex PCR, and TCRdb's table has in-frame clones only and misses some. The table includes 250,000 or so clones, around 90% detected once. What was sequenced was peripheral blood. The receptors were gathered from a woman aged 40 to 55 who had recovered from COVID-19.

V gene TRBV24-1 combines with J gene TRBJ2-7, with TRBD1 identical over 10 bases. V trimming: 9 bases; J trimming: 3 bases; junction bases outside the gene matches: 4. Germline V lookup: CDR1 KGHDR, CDR2 SFDVKD. This CDR3 contains 13 residues. The CDR3 sequence: CATEGQGGYEQYF. CDR3 DNA sequence: TGTGCCACCGAAGGACAGGGGGGCTACGAGCAGTACTTC.

This chain joins TRBV7-9 and TRBJ2-3; TRBD1 aligns across 10 bases. The ends lost 10 bases at V and 1 base at J; junction bases unmatched: 17. The CDR3 contains 18 residues. Germline V CDR1 and CDR2: SEHNR, FQNEAQ (reference sequence). The CDR3 here is CATRRPGQGKLGTDTQYF. The CDR3 nucleotides are TGTGCCACTCGCCGACCGGGACAGGGGAAGTTGGGCACAGATACGCAGTATTTT.